Below are 32 T cell receptor beta chains sequenced from a single sample in a study of OX40 agonist ivuxolimab in advanced cancers. Only in-frame clones appear in the TCRdb table, and some are missing; sequencing was by immunoSEQ multiplex PCR. There are some 83,000 clones in the sample; roughly 90% occur only once, and more than 0.6% lies in the top ten. The sequences come from CD4+ or CD8+ T cells sorted from blood, collected in a trial of the OX40 agonist ivuxolimab. The receptor set was obtained from an adult with an advanced solid tumor such as melanoma, head and neck, liver or kidney cancer.

As DNA, the CDR3 is TGTGCCAGCAGCTTAGAGAGCTCCTACAATGAGCAGTTCTTC. Protein: CASSLESSYNEQFF. This sequence joins TRBV7-2 and TRBJ2-1; unclear D gene. The CDR3 covers 14 residues. Germline values: CDR1 SGHTA, CDR2 FQGNSA. V was cut by 1 base and J by 0 bases, with 4 bases left in between.

The chain is built from TRBV6-6 and TRBJ2-2; D unresolved. V gave up 4 bases and J gave up 4 bases, with 7 bases separating them. This CDR3 spans 13 amino acids. The germline CDR1 and CDR2 sequences are MNHNY and SVGAGI (reference sequence). This CDR3 is CASSSKFTGELFF. The CDR3 bases are TGTGCCAGCAGTTCCAAGTTCACCGGGGAGCTGTTTTTT.

This clone was seen only once. V gene TRBV4-3 combines with J gene TRBJ2-7; the D gene is possibly TRBD2 (5 bases). Per the germline V gene, CDR1 is LGHNA and CDR2 is YSLEER. V was pared by 1 base and J by 2 bases, with 12 bases between. The CDR3 extends over 15 amino acids. The DNA for the CDR3 is TGCGCCAGCAGCCAAGTTGTAGGAGCGGCCTACGAGCAGTACTTC. This sequence encodes CASSQVVGAAYEQYF.

The chain links TRBV11-3 to TRBJ2-5; a possible D gene is TRBD2 (6 bases). The CDR3 has 15 residues. V was shortened by 2 bases and J by 4 bases, with 14 bases between the two germline ends. Germline CDR1 and CDR2: SGHNT and YENEEA. CDR3 in DNA: TGTGCCAGCAGCTTAATACCGGGAGTGGCAGAGACCCAGTACTTC. It encodes CASSLIPGVAETQYF.

This clone showed up just once. The rearrangement links TRBV11-2 to TRBJ1-1, with D maybe TRBD1 (6 bases). CDR1 and CDR2 from the germline V gene are SGHAT and FQNNGV. The CDR3 sequence is 13 residues long. Trimming removed 4 bases from V and 7 bases from J, with 13 bases in between. The CDR3 loop reads CASSSDRFGEAFF. The CDR3 DNA follows: TGTGCCAGCAGCTCAGACAGGTTTGGTGAAGCTTTCTTT.

There are a few counts of this clone. V usage is TRBV29-1 and J usage is TRBJ1-1, with 8 positions matching TRBD1. V was clipped by 6 bases and J by 4 bases; unmatched bases: 1. The CDR3 has 11 amino acids. Germline CDR1 SQVTM, CDR2 ANQGSEA. This CDR3 reads CSVTGVTEAFF. The CDR3 coding sequence is TGCAGCGTGACAGGGGTCACTGAAGCTTTCTTT.

V and J are TRBV25-1 and TRBJ1-2; D remains ambiguous. The CDR3 runs 13 residues. From germline, CDR1 is MGHDK and CDR2 SYGVNS. V was trimmed by 7 bases and J by 2 bases, leaving 11 bases between them. The CDR3 protein is CASIDGENYGYTF. The DNA for the CDR3 is TGTGCCAGCATTGACGGAGAGAACTATGGCTACACCTTC.

The chain is built from TRBV19 and TRBJ2-7, with 7 bases identical to TRBD1. CDR1 and CDR2 (germline): LNHDA, SQIVND (reference sequence). With 2 bases clipped from V and 0 bases from J, the junction kept 4 bases outside the gene matches. The CDR3 loop spans 15 amino acids. CDR3 loop: CASSIKGTDSYEQYF. DNA of the CDR3: TGTGCCAGTAGTATAAAGGGGACAGACTCCTACGAGCAGTACTTC.

CDR3 sequence reads: CASSQPGTGAGREQFF. DNA for the CDR3: TGCGCCAGCAGCCAGCCCGGGACAGGGGCAGGGAGGGAGCAGTTCTTC. The chain carries TRBV4-1 and TRBJ2-1, with 10 bases lining up with TRBD1. This CDR3 has 16 amino acids. Looked up from germline, CDR1 is MGHRA and CDR2 is YSYEKL. Trimming cost V 3 bases and J 10 bases; bases outside gene matches: 12.

The chain has TRBV7-9 and TRBJ2-7; 7 bases are shared with TRBD2. Germline V lookup: CDR1 SEHNR, CDR2 FQNEAQ (reference sequence). This CDR3 comprises 16 residues. With 6 bases clipped from V and 2 bases from J, the junction kept 13 bases outside the gene matches. CDR3 in amino acids: CASSSDIGTKTYEQYF. The DNA for the CDR3 is TGTGCCAGCAGTTCCGATATCGGGACTAAAACCTACGAGCAGTACTTC.

This chain links TRBV6-5 with TRBJ2-3, with a tentative D call TRBD1 (5 bases). CDR3 length: 15 residues. Germline lookup yields CDR1 MNHEY and CDR2 SVGAGI. Trimming pared 6 bases from V and 0 bases from J, leaving 13 bases between. The CDR3 DNA follows: TGTGCCAGCAGGCGACAGAGAACTAGCACAGATACGCAGTATTTT. This encodes CASRRQRTSTDTQYF.

The chain couples TRBV15 to TRBJ2-3, with D maybe TRBD2 (6 bases). The ends were cut back, 3 bases at V and 4 bases at J, with 17 bases in the middle. Germline CDR1 LNHNV, CDR2 YYDKDF (reference sequence). The CDR3 has 16 amino acids. The CDR3 loop is CATSRGGTPSADTQYF. CDR3 DNA sequence: TGTGCCACCAGCAGGGGCGGGACTCCCAGCGCAGATACGCAGTATTTT.

The rearrangement links TRBV7-9 to TRBJ2-5; 8 bases line up with TRBD2. The length of the CDR3 is 14 residues. V dropped 11 bases and J dropped 7; count of bases not matched to a gene: 15. The V gene's germline CDR1 is SEHNR and CDR2 FQNEAQ (reference sequence). CDR3 region: CAGASGSLAGTQYF. As DNA, the CDR3 is TGTGCCGGCGCTAGCGGGTCTTTGGCGGGGACCCAGTACTTC.

The chain recombines TRBV4-2 with TRBJ1-2; 7 bases are a match to TRBD1. This CDR3 spans 15 amino acids. Germline CDR1 is LGHNA and CDR2 is YNFKEQ. J gave up 4 bases and V 0 bases, and 5 bases lay outside the gene matches. In nucleotides, the CDR3 is TGTGCCAGCAGCCAAGATTCAGGGGGAATCTATGGCTACACCTTC. Translated, it gives CASSQDSGGIYGYTF.

This clone was recorded once. The chain joins TRBV28 to TRBJ2-3; 10 bases are a match to TRBD2. The V and J ends lost 7 bases and 5 bases, in that order; junction bases with no gene match: 6. The CDR3 contains 14 residues. Germline-derived CDR1 and CDR2 are MDHEN and SYDVKM. CDR3 DNA: TGTGCCAGCAACGCTCTAGCGGGGGTAGATACGCAGTATTTT. Its protein is CASNALAGVDTQYF.

This clone showed up just once. The chain couples TRBV18 to TRBJ2-1; D tentatively reads TRBD1 or TRBD2 (5 bases each). V lost 5 bases and J lost 3, with 17 bases in between. Per germline, CDR1 KGHSH and CDR2 LQKENI. The CDR3 length is 16 residues. CDR3 sequence: CASSSVRGDNYNEQFF. Written as DNA, the CDR3 is TGTGCCAGCTCATCCGTAAGGGGAGACAACTACAATGAGCAGTTCTTC.

The genes are TRBV6-5 and TRBJ2-5; D possibly corresponds to TRBD2 (5 bases). The CDR3 has 13 amino acids. From germline, CDR1 is MNHEY and CDR2 SVGAGI. The V gene lost 7 bases and the J gene lost 5 bases, with 14 bases spanning the gap. The CDR3 loop is CASTPRGVETQYF. CDR3 coding DNA: TGTGCCAGCACCCCTCGGGGAGTTGAGACCCAGTACTTC.

The CDR3 nucleotides read TGTGCCAGCTCATACGCCAGTTACATGAACACTGAAGCTTTCTTT. Its protein is CASSYASYMNTEAFF. The chain is built from TRBV18 and TRBJ1-1, with unresolved D. The CDR3 contains 15 residues. V was shortened by 5 bases and J by 0 bases, with 13 bases between the two germline ends. The germline gives CDR1 KGHSH, CDR2 LQKENI.

The chain recombines TRBV6-5 with TRBJ1-5, with unresolved D. This CDR3 has 14 residues. Germline V CDR1 and CDR2: MNHEY, SVGAGI. V was cut by 5 bases and J by 5 bases, with 13 bases left in between. The CDR3 DNA reads TGTGCCAGCAGTGAAGGGTTGCGCGATCAGCCCCAGCATTTT. This encodes CASSEGLRDQPQHF.

This chain uses TRBV7-3 with TRBJ2-5; 8 positions match TRBD1. V shed 5 bases and J 5 bases; nucleotides not matched to a gene: 4. This CDR3 has 13 amino acids. Germline V gene data show CDR1 as SGHTA and CDR2 as FQGTGA. CDR3 in amino acids: CASSRTGGETQYF. CDR3 DNA: TGTGCCAGCAGCCGTACAGGGGGGGAGACCCAGTACTTC.

This clone was detected once. The V and J genes are TRBV27 and TRBJ2-1; TRBD2 matches at 10 bases. Germline V gene data show CDR1 as MNHEY and CDR2 as SMNVEV (reference sequence). The CDR3 extends over 17 amino acids. V shed 4 bases, J shed 4 bases, and the junction held 10 bases outside the gene matches. The CDR3 DNA reads as TGTGCCAGCAGTTCGAGAACCGGGACTAGCGCTTACAATGAGCAGTTCTTC. Translating it yields CASSSRTGTSAYNEQFF.

The CDR3 nucleotides read TGTGCCAGTAGTATCGTAGGACAGGGGGCCGGAGAGCAGTTCTTC. It translates to CASSIVGQGAGEQFF. The chain joins TRBV19 to TRBJ2-1; 11 bases fit TRBD1. Germline loops: CDR1 LNHDA, CDR2 SQIVND (reference sequence). The CDR3 runs to 15 residues. V gave up 3 bases and J gave up 10 bases; unmatched junction bases: 8.

The chain carries TRBV5-1 and TRBJ2-1, with 14 bases fitting TRBD2. V trimming: 3 bases; J trimming: 9 bases; junction bases outside the gene matches: 8. This CDR3 spans 16 amino acids. CDR1 and CDR2 from the germline V gene are SGHRS and YFSETQ. CDR3 in amino acids: CASSSRGTSGSIEQFF. DNA for the CDR3: TGCGCCAGCAGCTCCAGAGGGACTAGCGGGAGCATTGAGCAGTTCTTC.

This chain uses TRBV6-5 with TRBJ2-7; maybe TRBD2 (5 bases). Trimming shortened V by 6 bases and J by 0 bases, and 12 bases separated the two germline ends. The CDR3 runs to 14 residues. Per germline, CDR1 MNHEY and CDR2 SVGAGI. In nucleotides, the CDR3 is TGTGCCAGCAGGCGATCACGGGACTCCTACGAGCAGTACTTC. Residues: CASRRSRDSYEQYF.

The rearrangement links TRBV7-2 to TRBJ2-3; 7 positions match TRBD2. V was pared by 5 bases and J by 7 bases, with 9 bases of the junction left unmatched. CDR3 length: 14 residues. Germline assignment: CDR1 SGHTA and CDR2 FQGNSA. The CDR3 loop is CASSQQVTSNTQYF. The CDR3 coding sequence is TGTGCCAGCAGCCAACAGGTGACTAGCAATACGCAGTATTTT.

This rearrangement joins TRBV7-2 to TRBJ1-6, with TRBD1 as a possible D gene (5 bases). The V gene's germline CDR1 is SGHTA and CDR2 FQGNSA. The CDR3 extends over 14 amino acids. Trimming took 7 bases from V and 6 from J, leaving 13 bases between them. CDR3: CASTFGRVNSPLHF. In DNA, the CDR3 is TGTGCCAGCACCTTCGGCAGGGTTAATTCACCCCTCCACTTT.

The J gene is TRBJ2-7, the V gene TRBV6-1, with 12 nucleotides matching TRBD1. Germline CDR1 and CDR2: MNHNS and SASEGT. The CDR3 has 15 residues. V gave up 3 bases and J gave up 6 bases; unmatched junction bases: 6. The CDR3 loop is CASSDTGTGGGEQYF. In nucleotides, the CDR3 is TGTGCCAGCAGTGACACCGGGACAGGGGGCGGCGAGCAGTACTTC.

The rearrangement uses TRBV7-2 and TRBJ2-1; 10 nucleotides line up with TRBD2. The CDR3 is 13 residues long. Germline trimming cut 5 bases from V and 8 bases from J; bases unmatched to any gene: 3. CDR1 is SGHTA, CDR2 FQGNSA, per germline. The CDR3 nucleotides are TGTGCCAGCAGCGGAGGACTAGCGGATGAGCAGTTCTTC. This gives the protein CASSGGLADEQFF.

V usage is TRBV18 and J usage is TRBJ2-4; D is uncertain. The CDR3 length is 14 residues. V lost 0 bases and J lost 4, with 7 bases in between. CDR1 is KGHSH and CDR2 is LQKENI in the germline V gene. CDR3 DNA sequence: TGTGCCAGCTCACCACCGGGCGGAAAAAACATTCAGTACTTC. Its translation is CASSPPGGKNIQYF.

In DNA, the CDR3 is TGTGCCAGCAGAGCGGAAGCCGTCCTCTACGAGCAGTACTTC. It codes for CASRAEAVLYEQYF. V gene TRBV2 combines with J gene TRBJ2-7, with D possibly being TRBD2 (5 bases). This CDR3 is 14 amino acids long. Germline V lookup: CDR1 SNHLY, CDR2 FYNNEI. The V end lost 6 bases, the J end lost 3 bases, and 15 bases lay between the germline ends. The full variable domain, completed using reference TRBV2 and TRBJ2-7, is EPEVTQTPSHQVTQMGQEVILRCVPISNHLYFYWYRQILGQKVEFLVSFYNNEISEKSEIFDDQFSVERPDGSNFTLKIRSTKLEDSAMYFCASRAEAVLYEQYFGPGTRLTVT.

This chain connects TRBV10-3 to TRBJ2-3; 9 positions match TRBD2. The CDR3 has 16 residues. In germline, CDR1 is ENHRY, CDR2 SYGVKD. Germline trimming cut 7 bases from V and 3 bases from J; bases unmatched to any gene: 11. CDR3 DNA: TGTGCCATCATGTCGGCTAGCGGGACTGGGACAGATACGCAGTATTTT. Translated, it gives CAIMSASGTGTDTQYF.

The CDR3 DNA reads as TGTGCCAGCAGCTTAGCCTTGCAGGGATTCAGTCCTGAAGCTTTCTTT. This gives the protein CASSLALQGFSPEAFF. The chain links TRBV11-3 to TRBJ1-1; D possibly corresponds to TRBD1 (5 bases). The CDR3 is made up of 16 amino acids. Germline values: CDR1 SGHNT, CDR2 YENEEA. V was shortened by 1 base and J by 6 bases, with 18 bases between the two germline ends.